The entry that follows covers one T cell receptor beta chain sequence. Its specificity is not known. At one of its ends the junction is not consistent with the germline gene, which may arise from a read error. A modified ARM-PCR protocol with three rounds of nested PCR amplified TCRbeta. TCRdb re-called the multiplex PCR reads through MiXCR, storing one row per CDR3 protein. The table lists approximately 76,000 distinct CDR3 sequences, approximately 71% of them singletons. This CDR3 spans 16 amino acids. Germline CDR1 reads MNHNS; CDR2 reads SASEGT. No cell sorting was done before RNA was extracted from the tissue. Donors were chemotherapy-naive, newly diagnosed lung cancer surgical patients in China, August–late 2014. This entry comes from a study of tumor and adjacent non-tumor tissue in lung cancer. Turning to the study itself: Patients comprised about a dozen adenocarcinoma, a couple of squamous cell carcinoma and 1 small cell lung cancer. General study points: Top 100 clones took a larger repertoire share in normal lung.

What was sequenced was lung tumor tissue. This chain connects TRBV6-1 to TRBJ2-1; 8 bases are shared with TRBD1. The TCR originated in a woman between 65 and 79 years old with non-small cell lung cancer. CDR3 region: CANSVGNRGLVYEQFF. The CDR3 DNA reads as TGTGCCAACAGTGTTGGGAACAGGGGGTTAGTATATGAGCAGTTCTTC.